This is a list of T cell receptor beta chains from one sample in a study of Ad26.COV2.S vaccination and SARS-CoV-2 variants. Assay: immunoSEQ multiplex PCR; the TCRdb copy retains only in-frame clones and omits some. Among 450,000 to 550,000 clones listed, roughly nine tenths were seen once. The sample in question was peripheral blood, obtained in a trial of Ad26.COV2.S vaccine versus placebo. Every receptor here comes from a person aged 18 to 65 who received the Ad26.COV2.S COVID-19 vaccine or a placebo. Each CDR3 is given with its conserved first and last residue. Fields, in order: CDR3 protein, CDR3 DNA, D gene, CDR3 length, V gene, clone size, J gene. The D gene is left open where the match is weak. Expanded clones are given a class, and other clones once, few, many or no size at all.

CDR3: CASSHRQGPSDLFF
DNA: TGCGCCAGCAGCCACCGTCAGGGGCCCTCTGATTTGTTTTTT
D: .
length: 14
V: TRBV4-1
size: once
J: TRBJ2-2

CDR3: CASRLDRGEKLFF
DNA: TGTGCCAGCAGACTAGACAGGGGTGAAAAACTGTTTTTT
D: TRBD1
length: 13
V: TRBV6-1
size: .
J: TRBJ1-4

CDR3: CATSREGEQYF
DNA: TGTGCCACCAGCAGAGAGGGGGAGCAGTACTTC
D: .
length: 11
V: TRBV15
size: .
J: TRBJ2-7

CDR3: CAISESTSGVQETQYF
DNA: TGTGCCATCAGTGAGTCGACTAGCGGGGTACAAGAGACCCAGTACTTC
D: TRBD2
length: 16
V: TRBV10-3
size: .
J: TRBJ2-5

CDR3: CASSERNEKLFF
DNA: TGTGCCAGCAGTGAACGAAATGAAAAACTGTTTTTT
D: .
length: 12
V: TRBV2
size: few
J: TRBJ1-4

CDR3: CASSSPGRYEQYF
DNA: TGTGCCAGCAGTTCCCCCGGTCGCTACGAGCAGTACTTC
D: .
length: 13
V: TRBV28
size: .
J: TRBJ2-7

CDR3: CASWTSGGETYNEQFF
DNA: TGTGCCAGCTGGACTAGCGGGGGTGAGACCTACAATGAGCAGTTCTTC
D: TRBD2
length: 16
V: TRBV7-8
size: .
J: TRBJ2-1

CDR3: CASSEGGGRNQPQHF
DNA: TGTGCCAGCAGTGAAGGGGGGGGTCGCAATCAGCCCCAGCATTTT
D: .
length: 15
V: TRBV6-1
size: .
J: TRBJ1-5

CDR3: CASTRLAGGASSYEQYF
DNA: TGTGCCAGCACTAGACTAGCGGGGGGCGCAAGCTCCTACGAGCAGTACTTC
D: TRBD2
length: 17
V: TRBV13
size: .
J: TRBJ2-7

CDR3: CAWSRGSYGYTF
DNA: TGTGCCTGGAGTAGGGGGTCTTATGGCTACACCTTC
D: .
length: 12
V: TRBV30
size: .
J: TRBJ1-2

CDR3: CASSLAGGPSYEQYF
DNA: TGTGCCAGCAGCTTAGCGGGAGGACCCTCCTACGAGCAGTACTTC
D: TRBD2
length: 15
V: TRBV11-2
size: .
J: TRBJ2-7

CDR3: CASRASGLVNTGELFF
DNA: TGCGCCAGCAGGGCCTCCGGTTTAGTGAACACCGGGGAGCTGTTTTTT
D: .
length: 16
V: TRBV5-1
size: once
J: TRBJ2-2

CDR3: CASSEGTGFQPQHF
DNA: TGTGCCAGCAGCGAGGGGACAGGCTTTCAGCCCCAGCATTTT
D: TRBD1
length: 14
V: TRBV9
size: .
J: TRBJ1-5

CDR3: CASSQETTVSYGYTF
DNA: TGTGCCAGCAGCCAAGAGACGACAGTCTCCTATGGCTACACCTTC
D: .
length: 15
V: TRBV4-2
size: .
J: TRBJ1-2